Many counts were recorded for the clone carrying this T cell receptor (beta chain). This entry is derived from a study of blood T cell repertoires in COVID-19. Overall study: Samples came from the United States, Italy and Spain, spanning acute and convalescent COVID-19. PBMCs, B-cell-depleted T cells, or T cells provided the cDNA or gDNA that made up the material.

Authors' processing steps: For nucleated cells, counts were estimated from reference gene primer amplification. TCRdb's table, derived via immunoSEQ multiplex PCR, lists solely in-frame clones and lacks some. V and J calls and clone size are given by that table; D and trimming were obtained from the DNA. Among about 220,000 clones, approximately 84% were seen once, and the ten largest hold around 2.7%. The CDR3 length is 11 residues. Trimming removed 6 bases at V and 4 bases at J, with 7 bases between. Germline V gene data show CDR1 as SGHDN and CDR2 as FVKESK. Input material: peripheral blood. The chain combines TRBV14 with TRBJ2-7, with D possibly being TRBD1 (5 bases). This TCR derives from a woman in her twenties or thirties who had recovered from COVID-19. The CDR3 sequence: CASSQGYEQYF. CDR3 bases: TGTGCCAGCAGTCAGGGTTACGAGCAGTACTTC. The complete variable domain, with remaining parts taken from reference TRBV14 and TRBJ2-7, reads EAGVTQFPSHSVIEKGQTVTLRCDPISGHDNLYWYRRVMGKEIKFLLHFVKESKQDESGMPNNRFLAERTGGTYSTLKVQPAELEDSGVYFCASSQGYEQYFGPGTRLTVT.